This T cell receptor (beta chain) was found in a study of STAT3 mutations in large granular lymphocyte leukemia. Across the whole study: More than half of T-LGLL patients received immunosuppressive therapy.

Average productive template count per sample was about 40,773. Produced via immunoSEQ multiplex PCR; TCRdb's table is partial and in-frame only. The table lists approximately 22,000 clones, approximately 94% of them singletons. The germline V gene encodes CDR1 LGHNA and CDR2 YNFKEQ. The CDR3 length is 16 residues. J was trimmed by 5 bases and V by 2 bases; bases with no gene match: 8. Points from the study as a whole: In T-cell large granular lymphocyte leukemia, about half of patients showed multiple immunodominant subclonotypes. Samples missed the first appearance of the clone. A small but highly pathogenic clone may have been missed.

A word on this clone: Its antigen is not known.

This clonotype originated in a man aged 40-50 years with T-cell large granular lymphocyte leukemia. Some clones in this sample may be carry-over from other donors' samples. The chain employs TRBV4-2 and TRBJ1-4; 7 bases agree with TRBD1. The sample taken for sequencing was peripheral blood mononuclear cells. CDR3 DNA: TGTGCCAGCAGCCAAACCCAGGGGGGCGGGAATGAAAAACTGTTTTTT. Amino acid sequence: CASSQTQGGGNEKLFF.